What follows are 10 T cell receptor beta chains derived from one specimen sequenced in a study of cytomegalovirus exposure and HLA in healthy donors (dated by TCRdb to the late 2010s). Libraries were made using the immunoSEQ multiplex PCR assay. For the multiplex PCR, a mixture combining 60 forward primers for TCR Vbeta segments and 13 reverse primers for TCR Jbeta segments was used. TCRdb stores this immuneACCESS table with in-frame sequences only. Part of the clones is absent; in the studies checked, under half of the shortfall reflects unresolved V genes, and no reason is known for the rest. The sample's records list around 40,000 clones. Together, the top ten hold over 1% of the sample. Specimen: PBMCs. The receptors derive from a man aged 25-45 years in good health and CMV-seronegative.

The chain carries TRBV7-2 and TRBJ2-7, with 7 bases aligning to TRBD2. The CDR3 extends over 14 amino acids. CDR1 and CDR2 (germline): SGHTA, FQGNSA. The junction had 6 bases not matched to a gene; V was cut back by 3 bases and J by 4 bases. The CDR3 DNA is TGTGCCAGCAGCTTTGGGGGGGTGCGGTACGAGCAGTACTTC. This sequence encodes CASSFGGVRYEQYF.

The V call is TRBV19, the J call TRBJ2-1, with TRBD2 matching over 11 bases. CDR1 and CDR2 (germline): LNHDA, SQIVND (reference sequence). The CDR3 sequence is 18 residues long. The ends lost 5 bases at V and 0 bases at J; junction bases unmatched: 9. The CDR3: CASSSGTSGLYSYNEQFF. In DNA, the CDR3 is TGTGCCAGTAGTTCCGGGACTAGCGGACTTTACTCCTACAATGAGCAGTTCTTC.

The V call is TRBV30, the J call TRBJ1-2; perhaps TRBD1 as D (5 bases). V was shortened by 2 bases and J by 8 bases, with 12 bases between the two germline ends. The CDR3 is 12 amino acids. Per germline, CDR1 GTSNPN and CDR2 SVGIG (reference sequence). The CDR3 sequence is CAWSPGQRGYTF. CDR3 DNA: TGTGCCTGGAGTCCAGGGCAGAGGGGCTACACCTTC.

The rearrangement joins TRBV5-6 to TRBJ1-1; D ambiguous. V was shortened by 4 bases and J by 1 base, with 8 bases between the two germline ends. CDR3 length: 13 residues. Germline-derived CDR1 and CDR2 are SGHDT and YYEEEE. This CDR3 reads CASSPLGNTEAFF. CDR3 nucleotide sequence: TGTGCCAGCAGCCCCCTCGGGAACACTGAAGCTTTCTTT.

The chain couples TRBV30 to TRBJ2-7; D not certain. V was trimmed by 1 base and J by 0 bases, leaving 16 bases between them. This CDR3 has 16 residues. Germline V gene data show CDR1 as GTSNPN and CDR2 as SVGIG (reference sequence). CDR3 region: CAWSGSRNLISYEQYF. The CDR3 DNA reads TGTGCCTGGAGTGGGTCCAGAAATCTTATCTCCTACGAGCAGTACTTC.

The gene calls are TRBV9 and TRBJ2-2; TRBD2 matches at 12 bases. This CDR3 spans 18 amino acids. With V trimmed by 3 bases and J by 7 bases, 13 bases remained unmatched. Germline V lookup: CDR1 SGDLS, CDR2 YYNGEE. As DNA, the CDR3 is TGTGCCAGCAGCGCCCGAGGACTAGCGGGACCCGGGGGCGGGGAGCTGTTTTTT. It translates to CASSARGLAGPGGGELFF.

The chain combines TRBV7-8 with TRBJ1-5; 10 nucleotides align to TRBD1. The ends lost 4 bases at V and 7 bases at J; junction bases unmatched: 7. CDR3 length: 15 residues. Germline V gives CDR1 SGHVS, CDR2 FQNEAQ. The CDR3: CASSSLTGGGQPQHF. The CDR3 bases are TGTGCCAGCAGCTCCCTGACAGGGGGCGGGCAGCCCCAGCATTTT.

The CDR3 protein is CASSPARADYGYTF. The CDR3 DNA is TGTGCCAGCTCACCTGCCAGGGCTGACTATGGCTACACCTTC. V usage is TRBV18 and J usage is TRBJ1-2; maybe TRBD1 (5 bases). The CDR3 sequence is 14 residues long. The ends were cut back, 3 bases at V and 3 bases at J, with 11 bases in the middle. Germline V lookup: CDR1 KGHSH, CDR2 LQKENI.

The CDR3 DNA reads as TGTGCCAGCTCTTCAGGACAGGGACCCTCCTACGAGCAGTACTTC. Translation: CASSSGQGPSYEQYF. The chain joins TRBV18 to TRBJ2-7; 8 nucleotides match TRBD1. V gave up 6 bases and J gave up 0 bases; unmatched junction bases: 7. There are 15 residues in the CDR3. The germline gives CDR1 KGHSH, CDR2 LQKENI.

The chain recombines TRBV4-1 with TRBJ2-7, with 7 positions matching TRBD2. The CDR3 totals 15 residues. V was pared by 0 bases and J by 4 bases, with 6 bases of the junction left unmatched. Germline lookup yields CDR1 MGHRA and CDR2 YSYEKL. The CDR3: CASSQDMRGGYEQYF. The CDR3 coding sequence is TGCGCCAGCAGCCAAGATATGAGGGGAGGGTACGAGCAGTACTTC.